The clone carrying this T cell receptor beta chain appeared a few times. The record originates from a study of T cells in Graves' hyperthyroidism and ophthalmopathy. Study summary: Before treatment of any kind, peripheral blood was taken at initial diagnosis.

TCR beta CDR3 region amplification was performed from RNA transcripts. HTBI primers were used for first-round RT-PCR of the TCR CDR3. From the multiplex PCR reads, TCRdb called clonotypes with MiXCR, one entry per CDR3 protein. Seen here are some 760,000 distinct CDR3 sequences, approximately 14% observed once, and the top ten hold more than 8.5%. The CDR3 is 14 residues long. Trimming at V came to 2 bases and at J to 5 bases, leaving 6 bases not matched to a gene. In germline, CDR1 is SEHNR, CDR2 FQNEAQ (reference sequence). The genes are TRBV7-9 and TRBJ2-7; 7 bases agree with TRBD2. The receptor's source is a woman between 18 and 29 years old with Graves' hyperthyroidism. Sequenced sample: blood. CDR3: CASSLKRGGDEQYF. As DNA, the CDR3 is TGTGCCAGCAGCTTAAAGCGGGGAGGGGACGAGCAGTACTTC.